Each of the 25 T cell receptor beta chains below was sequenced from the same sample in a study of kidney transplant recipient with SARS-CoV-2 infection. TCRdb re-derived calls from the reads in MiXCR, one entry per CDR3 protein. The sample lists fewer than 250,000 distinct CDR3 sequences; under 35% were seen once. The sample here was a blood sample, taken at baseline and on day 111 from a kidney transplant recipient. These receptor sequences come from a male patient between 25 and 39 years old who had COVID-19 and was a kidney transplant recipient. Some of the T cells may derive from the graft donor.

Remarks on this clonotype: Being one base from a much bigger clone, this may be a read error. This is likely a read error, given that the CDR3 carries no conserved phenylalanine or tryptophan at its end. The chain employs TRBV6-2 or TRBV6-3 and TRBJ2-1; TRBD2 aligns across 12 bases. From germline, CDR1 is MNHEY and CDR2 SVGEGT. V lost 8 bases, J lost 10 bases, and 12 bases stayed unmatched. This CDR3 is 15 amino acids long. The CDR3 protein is CASLPRLAGVREQFS. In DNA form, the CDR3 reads TGTGCCAGCCTACCGAGACTAGCGGGAGTACGCGAGCAGTTCTCC.

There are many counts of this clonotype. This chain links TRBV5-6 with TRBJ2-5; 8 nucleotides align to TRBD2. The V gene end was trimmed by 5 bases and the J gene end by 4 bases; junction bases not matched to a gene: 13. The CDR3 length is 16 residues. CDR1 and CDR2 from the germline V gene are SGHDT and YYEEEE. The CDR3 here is CASRPKHGGDRETQYF. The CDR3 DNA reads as TGTGCCAGCAGACCTAAACACGGGGGGGACCGAGAGACCCAGTACTTC.

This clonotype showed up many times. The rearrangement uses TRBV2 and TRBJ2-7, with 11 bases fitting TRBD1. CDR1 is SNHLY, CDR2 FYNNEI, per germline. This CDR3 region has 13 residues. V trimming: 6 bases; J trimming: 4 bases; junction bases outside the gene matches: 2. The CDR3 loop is CASSGTGGYEQYF. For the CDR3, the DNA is TGTGCCAGCAGCGGGACAGGGGGATACGAGCAGTACTTC.

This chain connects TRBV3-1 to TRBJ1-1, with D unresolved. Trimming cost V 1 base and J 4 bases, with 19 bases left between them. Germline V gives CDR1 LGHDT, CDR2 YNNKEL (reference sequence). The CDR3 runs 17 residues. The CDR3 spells CASSQASPTSIRTEAFF. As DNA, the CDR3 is TGTGCCAGCAGCCAAGCAAGTCCCACTTCAATTCGCACTGAAGCTTTCTTT.

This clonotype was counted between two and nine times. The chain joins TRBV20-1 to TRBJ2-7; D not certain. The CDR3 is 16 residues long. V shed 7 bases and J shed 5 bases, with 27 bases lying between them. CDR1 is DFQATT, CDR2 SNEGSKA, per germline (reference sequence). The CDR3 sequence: CSGRFRPLPGVHEQYV. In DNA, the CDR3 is TGCAGTGGGCGTTTCCGACCACTCCCTGGGGTCCACGAGCAGTACGTC.

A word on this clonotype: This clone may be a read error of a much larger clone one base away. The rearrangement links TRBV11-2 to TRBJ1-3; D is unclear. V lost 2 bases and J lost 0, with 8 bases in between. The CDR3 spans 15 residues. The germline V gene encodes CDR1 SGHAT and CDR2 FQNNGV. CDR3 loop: CASSLKGSSGNTIYF. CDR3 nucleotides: TGTGCCAGCAGCTTAAAGGGCAGCTCTGGAAACACCATATATTTT.

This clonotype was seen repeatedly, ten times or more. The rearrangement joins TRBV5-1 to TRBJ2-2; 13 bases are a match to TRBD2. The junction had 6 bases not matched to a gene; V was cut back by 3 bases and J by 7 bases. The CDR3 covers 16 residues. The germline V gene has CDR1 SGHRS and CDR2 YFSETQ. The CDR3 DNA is TGCGCCAGCAGCTCCGGACTAGCGGGAGCGTTCGGGGAGCTGTTTTTT. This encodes CASSSGLAGAFGELFF.

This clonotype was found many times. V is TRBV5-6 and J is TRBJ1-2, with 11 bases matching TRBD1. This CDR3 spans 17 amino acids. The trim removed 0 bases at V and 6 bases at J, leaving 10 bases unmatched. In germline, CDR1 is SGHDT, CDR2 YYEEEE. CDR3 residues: CASSLGPKGQGVDGYTF. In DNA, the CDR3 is TGTGCCAGCAGCTTGGGGCCCAAGGGACAGGGGGTCGATGGCTACACCTTC.

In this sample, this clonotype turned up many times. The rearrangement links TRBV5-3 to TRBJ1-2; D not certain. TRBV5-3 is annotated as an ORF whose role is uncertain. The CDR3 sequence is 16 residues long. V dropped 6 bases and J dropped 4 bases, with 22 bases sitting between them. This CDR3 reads CARIEGVVRKTYGYTF. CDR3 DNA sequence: TGTGCCAGAATCGAAGGAGTGGTGAGAAAGACCTATGGCTACACCTTC.

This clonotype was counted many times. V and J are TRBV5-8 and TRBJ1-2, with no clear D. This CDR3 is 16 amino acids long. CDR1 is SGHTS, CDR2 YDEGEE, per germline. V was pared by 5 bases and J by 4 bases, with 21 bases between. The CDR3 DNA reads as TGTGCCAGCAGGGCATCTCATCCACGAAAGACCTATGGCTACACCTTC. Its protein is CASRASHPRKTYGYTF.

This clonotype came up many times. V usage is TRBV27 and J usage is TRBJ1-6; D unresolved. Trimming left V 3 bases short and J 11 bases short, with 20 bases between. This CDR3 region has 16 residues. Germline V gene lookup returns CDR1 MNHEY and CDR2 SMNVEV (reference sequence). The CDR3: CASSFLETLPWAPLHF. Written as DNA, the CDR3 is TGTGCCAGCAGTTTCCTAGAAACCCTCCCATGGGCACCCCTCCACTTT.

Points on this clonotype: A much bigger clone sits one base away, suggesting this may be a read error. CDR3 protein: CANSLERAPNPEQYF. The CDR3 region has the DNA TGTGCCAACAGCTTAGAGAGGGCCCCCAACCCCGAGCAGTACTTC. The chain combines TRBV11-1 with TRBJ2-7; D is perhaps TRBD2 (5 bases). The CDR3 extends over 15 amino acids. Per germline, CDR1 SGHAT and CDR2 FQDESV (reference sequence).

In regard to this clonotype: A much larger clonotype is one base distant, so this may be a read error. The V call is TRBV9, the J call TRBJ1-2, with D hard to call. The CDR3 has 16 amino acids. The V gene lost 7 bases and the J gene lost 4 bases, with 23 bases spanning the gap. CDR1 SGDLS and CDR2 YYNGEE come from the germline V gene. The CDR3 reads CASPSMYSRKTYGYTF. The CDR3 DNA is TGTGCCAGCCCGAGCATGTACTCAAGAAAGACCTATGGCTACACCTTC.

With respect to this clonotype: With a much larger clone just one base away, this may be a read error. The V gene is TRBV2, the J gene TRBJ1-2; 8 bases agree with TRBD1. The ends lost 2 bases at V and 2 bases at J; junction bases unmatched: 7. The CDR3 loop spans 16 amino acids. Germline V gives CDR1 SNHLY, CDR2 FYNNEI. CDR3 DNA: TGTGCCAGCAGTGAAACGCTTCGGGACAGGAACTATGGCTACACCTTC. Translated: CASSETLRDRNYGYTF.

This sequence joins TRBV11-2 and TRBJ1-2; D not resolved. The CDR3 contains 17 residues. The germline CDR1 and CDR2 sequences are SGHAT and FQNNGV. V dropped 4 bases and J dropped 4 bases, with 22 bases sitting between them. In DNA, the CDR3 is TGTGCCAGCAGCTATGATGAAACAAGCAGAAAGACCTATGGCTACACCTTC. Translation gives CASSYDETSRKTYGYTF.

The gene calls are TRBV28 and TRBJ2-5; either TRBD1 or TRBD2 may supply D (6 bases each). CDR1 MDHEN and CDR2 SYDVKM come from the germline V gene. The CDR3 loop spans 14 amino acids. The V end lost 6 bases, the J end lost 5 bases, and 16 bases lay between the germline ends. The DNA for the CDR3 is TGTGCCAGCAGAGTGAGGAGGGGGTGGGAGACCCAGTACTTC. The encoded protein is CASRVRRGWETQYF. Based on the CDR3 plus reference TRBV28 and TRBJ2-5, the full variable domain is DVKVTQSSRYLVKRTGEKVFLECVQDMDHENMFWYRQDPGLGLRLIYFSYDVKMKEKGDIPEGYSVSREKKERFSLILESASTNQTSMYLCASRVRRGWETQYFGPGTRLLVL.

The CDR3 loop is CASSSRNESRKTYGYTF. As DNA, the CDR3 is TGTGCCAGCAGCTCCAGAAATGAATCTCGAAAGACCTATGGCTACACCTTC. V gene TRBV7-6 combines with J gene TRBJ1-2, with D unresolved. The V end lost 4 bases, the J end lost 4 bases, and 22 bases lay between the germline ends. The CDR3 is 17 residues long. The V gene's germline CDR1 is SGHVS and CDR2 FNYEAQ.

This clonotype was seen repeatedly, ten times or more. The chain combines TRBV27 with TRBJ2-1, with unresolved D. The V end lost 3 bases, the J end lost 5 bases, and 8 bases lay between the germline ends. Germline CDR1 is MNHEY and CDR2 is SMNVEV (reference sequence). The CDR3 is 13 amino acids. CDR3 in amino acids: CASSFRRDNEQFF. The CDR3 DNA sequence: TGTGCCAGCAGTTTTCGACGGGACAATGAGCAGTTCTTC.

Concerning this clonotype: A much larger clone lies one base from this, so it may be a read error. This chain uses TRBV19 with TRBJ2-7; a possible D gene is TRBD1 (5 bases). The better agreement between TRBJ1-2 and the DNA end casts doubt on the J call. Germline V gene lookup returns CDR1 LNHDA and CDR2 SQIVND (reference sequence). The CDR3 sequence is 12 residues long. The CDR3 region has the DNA TGTACCAGTAAGGGGCCTCCCTATGGCTACACCTTC. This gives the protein CTSKGPPYGYTF.

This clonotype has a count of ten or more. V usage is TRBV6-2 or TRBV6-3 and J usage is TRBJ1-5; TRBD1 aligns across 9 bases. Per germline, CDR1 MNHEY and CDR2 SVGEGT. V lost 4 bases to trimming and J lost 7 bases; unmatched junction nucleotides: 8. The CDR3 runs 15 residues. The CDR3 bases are TGTGCCAGCAGTTCGGGACAGGGATATGAGCAGCCCCAGCATTTT. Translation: CASSSGQGYEQPQHF.

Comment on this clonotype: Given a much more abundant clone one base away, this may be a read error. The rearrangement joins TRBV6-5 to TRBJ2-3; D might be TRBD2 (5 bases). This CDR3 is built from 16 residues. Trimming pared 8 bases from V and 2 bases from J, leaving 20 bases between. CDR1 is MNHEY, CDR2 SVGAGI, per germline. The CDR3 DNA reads TGTGCCAGCGAACACCGCCTTGCGGGCCACACAGATACGCAGTATTTT. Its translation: CASEHRLAGHTDTQYF.

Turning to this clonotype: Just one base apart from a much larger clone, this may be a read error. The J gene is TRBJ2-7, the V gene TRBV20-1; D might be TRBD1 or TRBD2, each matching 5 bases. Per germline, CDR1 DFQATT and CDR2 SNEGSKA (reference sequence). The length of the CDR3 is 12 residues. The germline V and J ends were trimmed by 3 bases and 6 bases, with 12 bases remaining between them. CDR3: CSARETEGEQYF. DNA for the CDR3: TGCAGTGCTAGGGAGACAGAGGGCGAGCAGTACTTC.

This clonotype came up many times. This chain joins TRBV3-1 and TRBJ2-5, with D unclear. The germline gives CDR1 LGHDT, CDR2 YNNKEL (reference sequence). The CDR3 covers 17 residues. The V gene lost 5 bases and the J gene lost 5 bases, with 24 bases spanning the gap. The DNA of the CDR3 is TGTGCCAGCAGCAGCAAGTCTCCCATTTCTTTCTCTGAGACCCAGTACTTC. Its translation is CASSSKSPISFSETQYF.

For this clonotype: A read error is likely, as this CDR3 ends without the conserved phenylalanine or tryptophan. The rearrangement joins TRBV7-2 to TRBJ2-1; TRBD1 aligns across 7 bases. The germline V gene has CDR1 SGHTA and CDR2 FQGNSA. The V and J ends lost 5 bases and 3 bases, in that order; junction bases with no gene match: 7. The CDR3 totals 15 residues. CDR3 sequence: CASSLSRGNYNEQFL. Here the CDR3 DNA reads TGTGCCAGCAGCCTAAGCAGGGGGAACTACAATGAGCAGTTCTTA.

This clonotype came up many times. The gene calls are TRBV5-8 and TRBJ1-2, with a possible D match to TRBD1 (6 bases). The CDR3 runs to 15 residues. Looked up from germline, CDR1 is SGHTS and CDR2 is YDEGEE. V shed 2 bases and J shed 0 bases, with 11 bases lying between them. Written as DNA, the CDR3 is TGTGCCAGCAGCTTCGCCTACAGGGCTAACTATGGCTACACCTTC. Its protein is CASSFAYRANYGYTF.